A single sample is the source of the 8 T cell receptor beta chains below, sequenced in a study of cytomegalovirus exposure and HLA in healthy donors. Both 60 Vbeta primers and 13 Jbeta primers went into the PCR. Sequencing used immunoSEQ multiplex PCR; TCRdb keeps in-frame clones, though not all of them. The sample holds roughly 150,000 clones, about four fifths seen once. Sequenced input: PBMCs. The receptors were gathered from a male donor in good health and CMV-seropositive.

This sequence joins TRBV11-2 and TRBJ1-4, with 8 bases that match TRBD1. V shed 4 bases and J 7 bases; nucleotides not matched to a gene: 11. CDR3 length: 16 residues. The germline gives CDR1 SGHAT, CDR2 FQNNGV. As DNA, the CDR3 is TGTGCCAGCAGCTCGGACAGGGCGGGGGATGGTGAAAAACTGTTTTTT. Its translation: CASSSDRAGDGEKLFF.

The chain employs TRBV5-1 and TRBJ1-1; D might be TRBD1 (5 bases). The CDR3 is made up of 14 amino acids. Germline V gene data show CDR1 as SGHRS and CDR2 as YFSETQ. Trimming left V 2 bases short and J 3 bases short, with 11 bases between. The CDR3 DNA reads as TGCGCCAGCAGCTTCGGGGGAACCGACACTGAAGCTTTCTTT. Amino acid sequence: CASSFGGTDTEAFF.

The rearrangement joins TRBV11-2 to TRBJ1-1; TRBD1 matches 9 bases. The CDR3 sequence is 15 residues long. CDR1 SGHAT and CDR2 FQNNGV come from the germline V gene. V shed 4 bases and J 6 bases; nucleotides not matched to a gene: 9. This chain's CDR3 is CASSSTGTGRAEAFF. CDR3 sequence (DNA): TGTGCCAGCAGCTCTACGGGGACAGGGAGGGCTGAAGCTTTCTTT.

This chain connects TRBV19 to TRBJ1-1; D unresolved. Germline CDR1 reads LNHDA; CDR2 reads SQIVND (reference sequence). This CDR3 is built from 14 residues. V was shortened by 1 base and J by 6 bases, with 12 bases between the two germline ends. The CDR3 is CASSIGLGSPEAFF. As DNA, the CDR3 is TGTGCCAGTAGTATAGGGTTAGGGAGCCCTGAAGCTTTCTTT.

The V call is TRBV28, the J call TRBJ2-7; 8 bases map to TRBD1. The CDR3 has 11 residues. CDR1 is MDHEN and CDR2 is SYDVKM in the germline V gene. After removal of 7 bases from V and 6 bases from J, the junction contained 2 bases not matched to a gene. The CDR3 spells CASTDRGEQYF. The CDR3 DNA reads TGTGCCAGCACCGACAGGGGCGAGCAGTACTTC. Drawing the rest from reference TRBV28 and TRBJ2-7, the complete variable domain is DVKVTQSSRYLVKRTGEKVFLECVQDMDHENMFWYRQDPGLGLRLIYFSYDVKMKEKGDIPEGYSVSREKKERFSLILESASTNQTSMYLCASTDRGEQYFGPGTRLTVT.

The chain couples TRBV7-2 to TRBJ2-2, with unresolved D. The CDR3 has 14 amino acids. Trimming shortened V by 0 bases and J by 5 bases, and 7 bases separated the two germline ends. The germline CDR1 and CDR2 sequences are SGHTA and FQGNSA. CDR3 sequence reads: CASSLARGTGELFF. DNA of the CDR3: TGTGCCAGCAGCTTAGCGCGCGGTACCGGGGAGCTGTTTTTT.

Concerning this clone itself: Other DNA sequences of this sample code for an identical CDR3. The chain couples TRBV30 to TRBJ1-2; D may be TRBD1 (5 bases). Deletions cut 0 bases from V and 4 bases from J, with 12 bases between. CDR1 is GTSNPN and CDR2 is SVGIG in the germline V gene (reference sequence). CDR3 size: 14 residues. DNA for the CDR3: TGTGCCTGGAGTGTACTGGGGGGGTCCTATGGCTACACCTTC. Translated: CAWSVLGGSYGYTF.

The CDR3 sequence: CASSSRTGVLGNTIYF. Written as DNA, the CDR3 is TGTGCCAGCAGCTCAAGGACAGGAGTCCTTGGAAACACCATATATTTT. The gene calls are TRBV27 and TRBJ1-3; 7 bases line up with TRBD1. The V gene end was trimmed by 6 bases and the J gene end by 3 bases; junction bases not matched to a gene: 11. This CDR3 is built from 16 residues. Germline V gene sequence: CDR1 MNHEY, CDR2 SMNVEV (reference sequence).